One and the same sample provided the 8 T cell receptor beta chains below, sequenced in a study of Ad26.COV2.S vaccination and SARS-CoV-2 variants. Treatment denoted: approximately 18 received Ad26.COV2.S at low or high dose, single or two shots; roughly five received placebo; per-sample allocation not given. At day 63 after the first vaccine or placebo injection, samples were drawn. Only in-frame clones appear in the TCRdb table, and some are missing; sequencing was by immunoSEQ multiplex PCR. The sample consists of about 480,000 clones, 70% to 90% of them appearing once. Sequencing was performed on peripheral blood, taken in a trial of Ad26.COV2.S vaccine versus placebo. These receptors all come from a person between 18 and 65 years old who received the Ad26.COV2.S COVID-19 vaccine or a placebo.

This clone has more than one count but fewer than ten. The V gene is TRBV7-9, the J gene TRBJ2-1, with D perhaps TRBD2 (6 bases). V dropped 8 bases and J dropped 5 bases, with 19 bases sitting between them. Germline V gives CDR1 SEHNR, CDR2 FQNEAQ (reference sequence). The CDR3 runs to 15 residues. The chain's CDR3 is CASRAGWGDNNEQFF. CDR3 in DNA: TGTGCCAGCCGAGCGGGCTGGGGCGATAACAATGAGCAGTTCTTC.

V gene TRBV5-1 combines with J gene TRBJ2-3; TRBD2 matches 7 bases. With 2 bases clipped from V and 1 base from J, the junction kept 7 bases outside the gene matches. The CDR3 totals 16 residues. Germline-derived CDR1 and CDR2 are SGHRS and YFSETQ. In DNA form, the CDR3 reads TGCGCCAGCAGCTTTGGATCGGGAGGAGGCACAGATACGCAGTATTTT. The encoded protein is CASSFGSGGGTDTQYF.

The chain uses TRBV30 and TRBJ1-1; D is uncertain. This CDR3 is built from 13 residues. In germline, CDR1 is GTSNPN, CDR2 SVGIG (reference sequence). V was shortened by 0 bases and J by 11 bases, with 16 bases between the two germline ends. This chain's CDR3 is CAWSVRSGGGAFF. CDR3 bases: TGTGCCTGGAGTGTACGATCCGGAGGAGGTGCTTTCTTT.

J is TRBJ1-3 and V is TRBV19; D is ambiguous. V dropped 5 bases and J dropped 2 bases, with 13 bases sitting between them. The germline V gene has CDR1 LNHDA and CDR2 SQIVND (reference sequence). This CDR3 contains 15 residues. The CDR3 is CASSDGTLTGNTIYF. CDR3 bases: TGTGCCAGTAGTGACGGTACCTTGACTGGAAACACCATATATTTT. Looking up the rest from reference TRBV19 and TRBJ1-3 gives the full variable domain: DGGITQSPKYLFRKEGQNVTLSCEQNLNHDAMYWYRQDPGQGLRLIYYSQIVNDFQKGDIAEGYSVSREKKESFPLTVTSAQKNPTAFYLCASSDGTLTGNTIYFGEGSWLTVV.

The V call is TRBV5-6, the J call TRBJ2-7; unclear D gene. The V end lost 2 bases, the J end lost 4 bases, and 10 bases lay between the germline ends. Germline CDR1 reads SGHDT; CDR2 reads YYEEEE. The CDR3 has 13 amino acids. The CDR3 region is CASSLDPVYEQYF. The CDR3 DNA follows: TGTGCCAGCAGCTTAGACCCGGTATACGAGCAGTACTTC.

This chain uses TRBV27 with TRBJ2-5, with unresolved D. The CDR3 loop spans 14 amino acids. Germline V CDR1 and CDR2: MNHEY, SMNVEV (reference sequence). The germline V and J ends were trimmed by 2 bases and 7 bases, with 14 bases remaining between them. The CDR3 DNA reads TGTGCCAGCAGTTTAGCTAGTCGGCGCGGGACCCAGTACTTC. It is translated as CASSLASRRGTQYF.

V usage is TRBV7-2 and J usage is TRBJ2-5; D uncertain. With 5 bases removed from V and 2 bases from J, the gap between germline ends came to 9 bases. The germline V gene has CDR1 SGHTA and CDR2 FQGNSA. The CDR3 contains 13 residues. CDR3 sequence: CASSRSLQETQYF. The CDR3 coding sequence is TGTGCCAGCAGCCGGTCCCTACAAGAGACCCAGTACTTC.

The chain joins TRBV30 to TRBJ2-7; D is perhaps TRBD2 (5 bases). This CDR3 has 13 residues. Trimming left V 2 bases short and J 2 bases short, with 10 bases between. In germline, CDR1 is GTSNPN, CDR2 SVGIG (reference sequence). CDR3 in amino acids: CAWSPDGTYEQYF. The CDR3 DNA is TGTGCCTGGAGTCCCGACGGGACCTACGAGCAGTACTTC. The variable domain in full, completed from reference TRBV30 and TRBJ2-7, reads SQTIHQWPATLVQPVGSPLSLECTVEGTSNPNLYWYRQAAGRGLQLLFYSVGIGQISSEVPQNLSASRPQDRQFILSSKKLLLSDSGFYLCAWSPDGTYEQYFGPGTRLTVT.